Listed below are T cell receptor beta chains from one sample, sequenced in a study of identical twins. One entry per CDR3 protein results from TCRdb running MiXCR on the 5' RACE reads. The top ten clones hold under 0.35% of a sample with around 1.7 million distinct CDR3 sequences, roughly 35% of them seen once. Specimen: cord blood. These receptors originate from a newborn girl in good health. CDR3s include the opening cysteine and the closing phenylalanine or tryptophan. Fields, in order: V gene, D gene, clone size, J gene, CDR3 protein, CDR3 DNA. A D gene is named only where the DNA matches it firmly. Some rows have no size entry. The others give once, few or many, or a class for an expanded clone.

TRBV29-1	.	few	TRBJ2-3	CSVPGSGTQYF	TGCAGCGTTCCGGGTTCGGGTACGCAGTATTTT
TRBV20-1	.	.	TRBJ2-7	CSAILPGTSSEQYF	TGCAGTGCTATATTGCCCGGGACGTCCTCCGAGCAGTACTTC
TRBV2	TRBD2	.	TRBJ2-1	CASSAPSGRDNEQFF	TGTGCCAGCAGTGCTCCTAGCGGGAGGGACAATGAGCAGTTCTTC
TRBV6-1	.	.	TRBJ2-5	CASSEGSLDQETQYF	TGTGCCAGCAGTGAGGGCTCCTTGGACCAAGAGACCCAGTACTTC
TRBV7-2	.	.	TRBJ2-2	CASSLLDGTGELFF	TGTGCCAGCAGCTTATTGGACGGAACCGGGGAGCTGTTTTTT
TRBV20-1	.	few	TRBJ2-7	CSANGFEQYF	TGCAGTGCTAACGGGTTCGAGCAGTACTTC
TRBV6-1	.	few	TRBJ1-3	CASSEQGSGNTIYF	TGTGCCAGCAGTGAACAGGGATCTGGAAACACCATATATTTT
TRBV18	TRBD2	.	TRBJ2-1	CASSPRTSENGQFF	TGTGCCAGCTCACCAAGGACTAGCGAGAATGGGCAGTTCTTC
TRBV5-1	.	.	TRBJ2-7	CASRESPFLQGYEQYF	TGCGCCAGCCGCGAGAGTCCTTTCCTACAAGGATACGAGCAGTACTTC
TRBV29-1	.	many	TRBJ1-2	CSVEVRQGVYGYTF	TGCAGCGTTGAAGTAAGGCAGGGAGTCTATGGCTACACCTTC
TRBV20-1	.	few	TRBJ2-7	CSGRDLIGYEQYF	TGCAGTGGTAGAGACCTTATCGGCTACGAGCAGTACTTC
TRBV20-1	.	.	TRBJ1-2	CSARDRQGPNYGYTF	TGCAGTGCTAGAGATCGGCAGGGGCCTAACTATGGCTACACCTTC
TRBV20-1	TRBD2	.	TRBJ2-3	CSAASGTSGPDTQYF	TGCAGTGCTGCGTCGGGGACTAGCGGCCCAGATACGCAGTATTTT
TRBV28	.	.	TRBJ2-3	CASSYGRGLSTDTQYF	TGTGCCAGCAGTTACGGGAGAGGACTCAGCACAGATACGCAGTATTTT
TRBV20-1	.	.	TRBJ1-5	CSARTGESGQPQHF	TGCAGTGCTAGAACGGGGGAATCAGGTCAGCCCCAGCATTTT
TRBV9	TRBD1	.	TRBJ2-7	CASSVATGGASYEQYF	TGTGCCAGCAGCGTAGCTACAGGGGGCGCGTCCTACGAGCAGTACTTC
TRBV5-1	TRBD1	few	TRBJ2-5	CASSLAGTGGEETQYF	TGCGCCAGCAGCTTGGCCGGGACAGGGGGCGAAGAGACCCAGTACTTC
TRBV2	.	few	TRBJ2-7	CASGVNGGESHEQYF	TGTGCCAGCGGCGTAAATGGGGGCGAGTCCCACGAGCAGTACTTC
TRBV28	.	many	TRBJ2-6	CASSSLGSGANVLTF	TGTGCCAGCAGTTCACTGGGCTCTGGGGCCAACGTCCTGACTTTC
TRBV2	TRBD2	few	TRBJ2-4	CASKFAGGLAKNIQYF	TGTGCCAGCAAATTTGCGGGGGGGCTTGCCAAAAACATTCAGTACTTC
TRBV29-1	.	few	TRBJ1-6	CSAGTLNSPLHF	TGCAGCGCCGGGACACTTAATTCACCCCTCCACTTT
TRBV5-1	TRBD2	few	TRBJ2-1	CASSLVAGVTYNEQFF	TGCGCCAGCAGCTTGGTGGCGGGAGTCACCTACAATGAGCAGTTCTTC
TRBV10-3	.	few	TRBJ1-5	CAISDGEWPGGYSNQPQHF	TGTGCCATCAGTGATGGAGAGTGGCCGGGCGGTTATAGCAATCAGCCCCAGCATTTT
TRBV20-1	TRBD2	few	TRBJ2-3	CRASGGLRTDTQYF	TGCAGGGCTAGCGGGGGGCTACGCACAGATACGCAGTATTTT
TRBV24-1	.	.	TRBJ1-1	CATTGQNTEAFF	TGTGCCACCACCGGACAGAACACTGAAGCTTTCTTT
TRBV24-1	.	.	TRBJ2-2	CATSDFWTGELFF	TGTGCCACCAGTGATTTTTGGACCGGGGAGCTGTTTTTT
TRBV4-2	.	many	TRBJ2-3	CASSQEGADTQYF	TGTGCCAGCAGCCAAGAGGGGGCAGATACGCAGTATTTT
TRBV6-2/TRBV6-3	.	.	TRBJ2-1	CASSFPLRGLSSYNEQFF	TGTGCCAGCAGTTTCCCCCTAAGGGGCCTAAGCTCCTACAATGAGCAGTTCTTC
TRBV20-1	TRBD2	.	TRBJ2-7	CSALPSGATYEQYF	TGCAGTGCTTTACCTAGCGGAGCTACCTACGAGCAGTACTTC
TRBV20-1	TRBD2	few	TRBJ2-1	CSAPRERSYNEQFF	TGCAGTGCTCCGCGGGAGAGGAGCTACAATGAGCAGTTCTTC
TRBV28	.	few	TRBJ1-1	CASSVSLEAFF	TGTGCCAGCAGCGTCTCGTTGGAAGCTTTCTTT
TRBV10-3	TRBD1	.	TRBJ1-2	CAIRSGGGYGYTF	TGTGCCATCAGATCAGGGGGCGGCTATGGCTACACCTTC
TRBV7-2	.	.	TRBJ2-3	CASSLRGPGGPNFSTDTQYF	TGTGCCAGCAGCTTAAGGGGCCCCGGGGGGCCCAATTTTAGCACAGATACGCAGTATTTT
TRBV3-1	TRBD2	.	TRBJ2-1	CASSQLVTSGGRNEQFF	TGTGCCAGCAGCCAACTCGTTACTAGCGGGGGGCGGAATGAGCAGTTCTTC
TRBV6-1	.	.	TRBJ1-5	CASSEGVHYLYSNQPQHF	TGTGCCAGCAGTGAAGGTGTACACTACCTTTATAGCAATCAGCCCCAGCATTTT
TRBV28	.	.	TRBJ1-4	CASSGPRGANEKLFF	TGTGCCAGCAGTGGCCCGCGTGGAGCTAATGAAAAACTGTTTTTT
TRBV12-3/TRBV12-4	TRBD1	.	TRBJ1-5	CASSPTGGIGQPQHF	TGTGCCAGCAGTCCGACAGGGGGCATAGGTCAGCCCCAGCATTTT
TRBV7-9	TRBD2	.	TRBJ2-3	CASGRERGGTDTQYF	TGTGCCAGCGGCAGAGAGCGGGGGGGCACAGATACGCAGTATTTT
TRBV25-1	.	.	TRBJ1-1	CASSESNTNTEAFF	TGTGCCAGCAGTGAAAGTAATACGAACACTGAAGCTTTCTTT